Listed below are T cell receptor beta chains from one sample, sequenced in a study of T cells in Graves' hyperthyroidism and ophthalmopathy. TCRdb recomputed calls from the multiplex PCR reads with MiXCR, one row per CDR3 protein. In the table there are a few hundred thousand distinct CDR3 sequences, approximately 44% of which are singletons. The sequenced sample was peripheral blood or thyroid tissue (not recorded which). The receptor set was obtained from a woman aged 18-29 years with Graves' hyperthyroidism. CDR3s include the opening cysteine and the closing phenylalanine or tryptophan. Each record gives: clone size, V gene, D gene, J gene, CDR3 protein, CDR3 DNA. D genes are given only for firm matches. Size values are once, few and many counts, or a class for expanded clones, and some rows have none.

size: many; V: TRBV7-9; D: -; J: TRBJ1-2; CDR3: CASSLTRIRDANYGYTF; DNA: TGTGCCAGCAGCTTAACCAGGATTAGGGATGCTAACTATGGCTACACCTTC
size: many; V: TRBV15; D: TRBD2; J: TRBJ2-7; CDR3: CATSGLSTSGPYEQYF; DNA: TGTGCCACCTCCGGCTTGTCGACTAGCGGGCCCTACGAGCAGTACTTC
size: many; V: TRBV2; D: -; J: TRBJ1-1; CDR3: CASSEPGNTEAFF; DNA: TGTGCCAGCAGTGAACCGGGGAACACTGAAGCTTTCTTT
size: -; V: TRBV29-1; D: TRBD1; J: TRBJ1-2; CDR3: CSVEGNRGRSGYTF; DNA: TGCAGCGTTGAAGGGAACAGGGGACGTTCTGGCTACACCTTC
size: once; V: TRBV2; D: -; J: TRBJ2-7; CDR3: CASSGGIVYEQYF; DNA: TGTGCCAGCAGCGGTGGGATCGTGTACGAGCAGTACTTC
size: many; V: TRBV7-9; D: -; J: TRBJ2-2; CDR3: CASSLLEGPNTGELFF; DNA: TGTGCCAGCAGCTTATTGGAGGGCCCGAACACCGGGGAGCTGTTTTTT
size: many; V: TRBV12-3/TRBV12-4; D: -; J: TRBJ2-2; CDR3: CATRNMRGGELFF; DNA: TGTGCCACCAGAAACATGAGGGGCGGGGAGCTGTTTTTT
size: -; V: TRBV7-3; D: -; J: TRBJ2-1; CDR3: CASSLTSGGSIYEQFF; DNA: TGTGCCAGCAGCTTAACGTCCGGTGGGAGTATTTATGAGCAGTTCTTC
size: many; V: TRBV7-9; D: -; J: TRBJ1-5; CDR3: CASSLEGTNNQPQHF; DNA: TGTGCCAGCAGCTTAGAGGGGACGAACAATCAGCCCCAGCATTTT
size: -; V: TRBV29-1; D: TRBD1; J: TRBJ2-7; CDR3: CSVELGSRGPYEQYF; DNA: TGCAGCGTCGAACTAGGGAGCAGGGGGCCCTACGAGCAGTACTTC
size: many; V: TRBV12-3/TRBV12-4; D: -; J: TRBJ2-7; CDR3: CASSNGGSYEQYF; DNA: TGTGCCAGCAGCAACGGAGGGTCCTACGAGCAGTACTTC
size: many; V: TRBV24-1; D: TRBD1; J: TRBJ2-7; CDR3: CATSDPGQGDSYEQYF; DNA: TGTGCCACCAGTGACCCCGGACAGGGGGACTCCTACGAGCAGTACTTC
size: once; V: TRBV24-1; D: -; J: TRBJ2-5; CDR3: CATSDPGAWTQYF; DNA: TGTGCCACCAGTGATCCCGGGGCGTGGACCCAGTACTTC
size: -; V: TRBV24-1; D: -; J: TRBJ2-5; CDR3: CATGTERQETQYF; DNA: TGTGCTACAGGGACGGAACGGCAAGAGACCCAGTACTTC
size: many; V: TRBV20-1; D: -; J: TRBJ2-5; CDR3: CSAHYPLGRASPETQYF; DNA: TGCAGTGCCCATTACCCCCTGGGCAGGGCGTCTCCAGAGACCCAGTACTTC
size: many; V: TRBV28; D: TRBD1; J: TRBJ1-2; CDR3: CASSPRGGTGDYGYTF; DNA: TGTGCCAGCAGCCCTCGGGGTGGGACAGGGGACTATGGCTACACCTTC
size: many; V: TRBV3-1; D: TRBD1; J: TRBJ1-1; CDR3: CASSQSSTGGTEAFF; DNA: TGTGCCAGCAGCCAAAGTTCGACAGGGGGGACTGAAGCTTTCTTT
size: many; V: TRBV19; D: -; J: TRBJ2-7; CDR3: CASSRSSDAYEQYF; DNA: TGTGCCAGTAGCCGGTCCTCAGATGCCTACGAGCAGTACTTC
size: many; V: TRBV24-1; D: -; J: TRBJ2-2; CDR3: CATASDTGELFF; DNA: TGTGCCACGGCTAGCGACACCGGGGAGCTGTTTTTT
size: -; V: TRBV3-1; D: TRBD1; J: TRBJ1-4; CDR3: CASSGQGGPATNEKLFF; DNA: TGTGCCAGCAGCGGCCAGGGGGGCCCTGCAACTAATGAAAAACTGTTTTTT
size: -; V: TRBV7-2; D: TRBD2; J: TRBJ2-7; CDR3: CASSPTSGSTDEQYF; DNA: TGTGCCAGCAGCCCCACTAGCGGGAGCACCGACGAGCAGTACTTC
size: once; V: TRBV10-3; D: -; J: TRBJ2-5; CDR3: CAICSARRDRVGETQYF; DNA: -
size: -; V: TRBV9; D: -; J: TRBJ1-4; CDR3: CASSEASGRLDEKLFF; DNA: TGTGCCAGCAGCGAGGCTAGCGGGAGGCTCGATGAAAAACTGTTTTTT
size: few; V: TRBV10-3; D: TRBD1; J: TRBJ2-1; CDR3: CAISERTGGYNEQFF; DNA: TGTGCCATCAGTGAGCGGACAGGGGGCTACAATGAGCAGTTCTTC
size: -; V: TRBV15; D: -; J: TRBJ1-5; CDR3: CATSSVIRSGQPQHF; DNA: TGTGCCACCAGCAGTGTCATACGGTCGGGTCAGCCCCAGCATTTT
size: few; V: TRBV6-5; D: -; J: TRBJ1-4; CDR3: CASSSVGLDEKLFF; DNA: TGTGCCAGCAGTTCGGTTGGACTCGATGAAAAACTGTTTTTT
size: -; V: TRBV2; D: -; J: TRBJ2-1; CDR3: CASSYHNEQFF; DNA: TGTGCCAGCAGTTATCACAATGAGCAGTTCTTC
size: many; V: TRBV9; D: -; J: TRBJ2-6; CDR3: CASTKGSTNSGANVLTF; DNA: TGTGCCAGCACCAAAGGCAGTACCAACTCTGGGGCCAACGTCCTGACTTTC
size: -; V: TRBV25-1; D: -; J: TRBJ1-2; CDR3: CARGGNYGYTF; DNA: TGTGCTAGAGGTGGTAACTATGGCTACACCTTC
size: -; V: TRBV7-2; D: TRBD1; J: TRBJ2-7; CDR3: CASRDVPPGQGYEQYF; DNA: TGTGCCAGCAGGGACGTCCCGCCGGGACAGGGCTACGAGCAGTACTTC